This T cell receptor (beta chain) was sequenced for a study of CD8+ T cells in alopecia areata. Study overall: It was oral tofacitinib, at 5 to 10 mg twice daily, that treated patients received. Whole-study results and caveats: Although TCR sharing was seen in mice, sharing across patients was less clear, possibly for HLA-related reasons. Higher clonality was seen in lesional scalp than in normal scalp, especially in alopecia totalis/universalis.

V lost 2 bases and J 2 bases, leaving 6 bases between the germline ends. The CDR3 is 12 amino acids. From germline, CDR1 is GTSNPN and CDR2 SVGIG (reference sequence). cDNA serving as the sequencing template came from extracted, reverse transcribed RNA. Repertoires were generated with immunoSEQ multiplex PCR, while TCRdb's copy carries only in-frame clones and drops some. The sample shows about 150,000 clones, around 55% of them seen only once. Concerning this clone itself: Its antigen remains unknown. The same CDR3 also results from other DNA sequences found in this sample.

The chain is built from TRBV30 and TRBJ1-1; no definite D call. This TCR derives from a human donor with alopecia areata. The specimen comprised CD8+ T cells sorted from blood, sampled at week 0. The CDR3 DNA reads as TGTGCCTGGAGTCCAGGAAACACTGAAGCTTTCTTT. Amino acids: CAWSPGNTEAFF.